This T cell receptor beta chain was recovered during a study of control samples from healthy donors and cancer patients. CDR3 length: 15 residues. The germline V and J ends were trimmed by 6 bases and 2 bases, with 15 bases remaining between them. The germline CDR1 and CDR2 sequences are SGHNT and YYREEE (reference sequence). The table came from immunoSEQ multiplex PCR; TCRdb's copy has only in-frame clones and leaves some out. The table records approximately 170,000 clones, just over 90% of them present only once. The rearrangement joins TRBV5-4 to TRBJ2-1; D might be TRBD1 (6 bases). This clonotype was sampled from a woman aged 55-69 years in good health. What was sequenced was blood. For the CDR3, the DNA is TGTGCCAGCACGTCAGGGGCGAGGGCCTACAATGAGCAGTTCTTC. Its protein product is CASTSGARAYNEQFF.